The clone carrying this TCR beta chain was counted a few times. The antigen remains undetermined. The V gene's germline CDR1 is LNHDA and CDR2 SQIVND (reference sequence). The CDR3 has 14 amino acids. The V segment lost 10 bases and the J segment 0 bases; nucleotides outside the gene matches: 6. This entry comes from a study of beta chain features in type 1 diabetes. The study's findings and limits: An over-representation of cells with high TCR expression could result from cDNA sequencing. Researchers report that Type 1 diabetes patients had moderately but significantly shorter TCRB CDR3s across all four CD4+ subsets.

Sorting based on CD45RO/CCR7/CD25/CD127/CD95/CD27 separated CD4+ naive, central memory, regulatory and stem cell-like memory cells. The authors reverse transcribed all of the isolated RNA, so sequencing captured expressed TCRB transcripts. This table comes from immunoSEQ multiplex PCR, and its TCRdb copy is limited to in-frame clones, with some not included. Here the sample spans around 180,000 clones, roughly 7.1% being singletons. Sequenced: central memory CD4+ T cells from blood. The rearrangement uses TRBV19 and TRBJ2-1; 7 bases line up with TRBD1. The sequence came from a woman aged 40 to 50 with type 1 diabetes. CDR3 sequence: CATTDRASYNEQFF. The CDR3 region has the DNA TGTGCCACCACAGACAGGGCCTCCTACAATGAGCAGTTCTTC. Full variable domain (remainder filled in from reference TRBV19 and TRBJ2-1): DGGITQSPKYLFRKEGQNVTLSCEQNLNHDAMYWYRQDPGQGLRLIYYSQIVNDFQKGDIAEGYSVSREKKESFPLTVTSAQKNPTAFYLCATTDRASYNEQFFGPGTRLTVL.